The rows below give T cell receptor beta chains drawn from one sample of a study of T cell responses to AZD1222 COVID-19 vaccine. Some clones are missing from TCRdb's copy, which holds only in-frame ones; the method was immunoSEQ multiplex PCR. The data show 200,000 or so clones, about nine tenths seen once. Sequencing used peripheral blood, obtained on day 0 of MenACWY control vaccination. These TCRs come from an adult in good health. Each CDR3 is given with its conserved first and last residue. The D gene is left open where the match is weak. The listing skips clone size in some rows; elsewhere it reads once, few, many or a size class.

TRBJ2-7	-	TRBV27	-	TGTGCCAGCAGTCCGAGTTCCCGGACGACGGGGCCAACCTACGAGCAGTACTTC	CASSPSSRTTGPTYEQYF
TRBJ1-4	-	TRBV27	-	TGTGCCAGTAAGACGAATTGGGCAGGCGAAGAAAAACTGTTTTTT	CASKTNWAGEEKLFF
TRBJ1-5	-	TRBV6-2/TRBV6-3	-	TGTGCCAGCAGGCCTACAGGGACCAACAATCAGCCCCAGCATTTT	CASRPTGTNNQPQHF
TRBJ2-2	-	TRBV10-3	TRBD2	TGTGCCACCACCGGGACTAGCGGGAGGAACACCGGGGAGCTGTTTTTT	CATTGTSGRNTGELFF
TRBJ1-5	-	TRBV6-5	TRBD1	TGTGCCAGCAGTTACTCGACAGGGCAGCCCCAGCATTTT	CASSYSTGQPQHF
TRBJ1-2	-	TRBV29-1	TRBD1	TGCAGCGTTGGGGGACAGGGGACCGGCTACACCTTC	CSVGGQGTGYTF
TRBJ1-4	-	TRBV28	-	TGTGCCAGCAGTTTTGATGGGGGTCTCGTAACTAATGAAAAACTGTTTTTT	CASSFDGGLVTNEKLFF
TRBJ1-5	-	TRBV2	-	TGTGCCAGCAGGAGACAGGACTATCAGCCCCAGCATTTT	CASRRQDYQPQHF
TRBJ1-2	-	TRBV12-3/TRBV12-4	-	TGTGCCAGCAGTTTGAGGGGCTATGGCTACACCTTC	CASSLRGYGYTF
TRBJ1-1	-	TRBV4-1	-	TGCGCCAGCAGCCATCCCACGGTCAGTTATGAAGCTTTCTTT	CASSHPTVSYEAFF
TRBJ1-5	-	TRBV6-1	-	TGTGCCAGCAAAAACGGGGGTCTTAGCAATCAGCCCCAGCATTTT	CASKNGGLSNQPQHF
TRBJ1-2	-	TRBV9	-	TGTGCCAGCAGCGTAGAGGACGGATATGGCTACACCTTC	CASSVEDGYGYTF
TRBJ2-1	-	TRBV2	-	TGTGCCAGCTCAGTCTCTAGAAATGAGCAGTTCTTC	CASSVSRNEQFF
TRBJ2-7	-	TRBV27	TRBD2	TGTGCCAGCAGTTTAGGACTAGCGACTAGCTCCTACGAGCAGTACTTC	CASSLGLATSSYEQYF
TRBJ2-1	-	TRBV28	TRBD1	TGTGCCAGCACGGGACAGGGGGTCCGTAGGAGCTCCTACAATGAGCAGTTCTTC	CASTGQGVRRSSYNEQFF
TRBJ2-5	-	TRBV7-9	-	TGTGCCAGCAGCTTAGCGGGACCCCCGGGGGCGGAGACCCAGTACTTC	CASSLAGPPGAETQYF
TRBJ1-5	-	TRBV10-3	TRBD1	TGTGCCATCAGTGCGACCGACAGGGTGAATCAGCCCCAGCATTTT	CAISATDRVNQPQHF
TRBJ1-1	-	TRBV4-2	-	TGTGCCAGCAGCCAGAAAGGGCTGAACACTGAAGCTTTCTTT	CASSQKGLNTEAFF
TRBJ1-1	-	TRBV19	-	TGTGCCAGTAGTGCCGACAGGTCCCCCAGAACTGAAGCTTTCTTT	CASSADRSPRTEAFF
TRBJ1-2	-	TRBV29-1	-	TGCAGCGTTGAAGAGGGGACCCTATATGGCTACACCTTC	CSVEEGTLYGYTF
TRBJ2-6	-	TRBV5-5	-	TGTGCCAGCAGCGGTGACTCTGGGGCCAACGTCCTGACTTTC	CASSGDSGANVLTF
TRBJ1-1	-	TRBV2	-	TGTGCCAGCAGTTCGGGGAATCTGGCTTTCTTT	CASSSGNLAFF
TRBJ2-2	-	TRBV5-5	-	TGTGCCAGCAGCTCCCAAGCTACCGGGGAGCTGTTTTTT	CASSSQATGELFF
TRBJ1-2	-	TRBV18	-	TGTGCCAGCTCACCCGACAGCATCTATGGCTACACCTTC	CASSPDSIYGYTF
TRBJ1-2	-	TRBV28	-	TGTGCCAGCCGAGTGACGGGATATGGCTACACCTTC	CASRVTGYGYTF
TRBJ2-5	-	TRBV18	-	TGTGCCAGCTCACCAAGGGGAATTCAGGGGGAGACCCAGTACTTC	CASSPRGIQGETQYF
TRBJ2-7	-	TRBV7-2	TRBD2	TGTGCCAGCAGCTCAAAAAATCCGGCTAGCGGGGTCGAGCAGTACTTC	CASSSKNPASGVEQYF
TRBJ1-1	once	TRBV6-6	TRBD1	TGTGCCAGCAGTTCGACAGGGGCTTGGAACACTGAAGCTTTCTTT	CASSSTGAWNTEAFF
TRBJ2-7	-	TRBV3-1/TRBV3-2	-	TGTGCCAGCAGCCAAGATCTTGTGGGGGGGCTCGACGAGCAGTACTTC	CASSQDLVGGLDEQYF
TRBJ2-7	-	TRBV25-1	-	TGTGCCAGCTCCCTCTCCGAGCAGTACTTC	CASSLSEQYF
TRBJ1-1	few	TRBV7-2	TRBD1	TGTGCCAGCAGCTGGCGACAGGGGGACACTGAAGCTTTCTTT	CASSWRQGDTEAFF
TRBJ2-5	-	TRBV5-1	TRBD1	TGCGCCAGCAGCTTGGAACAGGGGGGAGAGACCCAGTACTTC	CASSLEQGGETQYF
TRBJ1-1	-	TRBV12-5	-	TGTGCTAGTGGTCCCGATGGCAACACTGAAGCTTTCTTT	CASGPDGNTEAFF
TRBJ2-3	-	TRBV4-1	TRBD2	TGCGCCAGCAGCCAAGATAGCGGGAGTACAGATACGCAGTATTTT	CASSQDSGSTDTQYF
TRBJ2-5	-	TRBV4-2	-	TGTGCCAGCAGCCAAGACGGAGGGAAAGAGACCCAGTACTTC	CASSQDGGKETQYF
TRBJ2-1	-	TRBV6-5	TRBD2	TGTGCCAGCAGCTACAGGGACGTAGCGGGAGGGGGTGAGCAGTTCTTC	CASSYRDVAGGGEQFF
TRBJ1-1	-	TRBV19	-	TGTGCCAGTAGTTTTGGCCAGGGGAACACTGAAGCTTTCTTT	CASSFGQGNTEAFF
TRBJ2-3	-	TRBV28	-	TGTGCCAGCAGCCGAGCGGGAGATACGCAGTATTTT	CASSRAGDTQYF
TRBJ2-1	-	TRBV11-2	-	TGTGCCAGCAGCCCCCCCCGGGCAGCTTACAATGAGCAGTTCTTC	CASSPPRAAYNEQFF
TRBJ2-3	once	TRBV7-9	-	TGTGCCAGCAGCTTACTAGTTCTTGAGGACGGCACAGATACGCAGTATTTT	CASSLLVLEDGTDTQYF
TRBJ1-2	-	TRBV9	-	TGTGCCAGCAGCCCCACACAAGGGGGGAACTATGGCTACACCTTC	CASSPTQGGNYGYTF
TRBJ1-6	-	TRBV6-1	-	TGTGCCAGCAGTGAATCCCCAGGGACAAATTCACCCCTCCACTTT	CASSESPGTNSPLHF
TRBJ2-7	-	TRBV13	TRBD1	TGTGCCAGCAGCTTAGGCCTGGCAGGGGGCTTCCACGAGCAGTACTTC	CASSLGLAGGFHEQYF
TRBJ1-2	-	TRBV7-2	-	TGTGCCAGCAGCTTAGATACCATTAGGATCTATGGCTACACCTTC	CASSLDTIRIYGYTF
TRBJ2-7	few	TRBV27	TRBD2	TGTGCCAGCAGTTTATCGAGGGTAGCGGGAGAAATGTACGAGCAGTACTTC	CASSLSRVAGEMYEQYF
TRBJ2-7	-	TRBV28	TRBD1	TGTGCCAGCAGTTTTTATTCCGGGACAGGGGCCTACGAGCAGTACTTC	CASSFYSGTGAYEQYF
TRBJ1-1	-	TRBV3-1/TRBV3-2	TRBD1	TGTGCCAGCAGCCAGCCGCTAGGGGACAGAGTTGAAGCTTTCTTT	CASSQPLGDRVEAFF
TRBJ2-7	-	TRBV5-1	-	TGCGCCAGCAGCTTGGAGGCTGACCAAACTACCTACGAGCAGTACTTC	CASSLEADQTTYEQYF
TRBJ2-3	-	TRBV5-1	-	TGCGCCAGCAGCTTGACGGTCCCAGGCACAGATACGCAGTATTTT	CASSLTVPGTDTQYF
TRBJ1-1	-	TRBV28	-	TGTGCCAGCAGTTTGCAGGGGAGGTATACTGAAGCTTTCTTT	CASSLQGRYTEAFF
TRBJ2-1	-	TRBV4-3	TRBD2	TGCGCCAGCAGCCAAGGTAGACTAGCAGGGAATGAGCAGTTCTTC	CASSQGRLAGNEQFF
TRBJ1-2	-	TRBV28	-	TGTGCCAGCACCGCTGGGACACTTAACTATGGCTACACCTTC	CASTAGTLNYGYTF
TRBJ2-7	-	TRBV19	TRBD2	TGTGCCAGTAGTATGGCCGGGACTAGCGGGGCCTACGAGCAGTACTTC	CASSMAGTSGAYEQYF
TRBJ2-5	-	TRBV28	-	TGTGCCAGCAATGAAGACCAGTACCAAGAGACCCAGTACTTC	CASNEDQYQETQYF
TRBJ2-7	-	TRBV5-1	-	TGCGCCAGCAGCTTGGCCGTCGGGGTCAGCTACGAGCAGTACTTC	CASSLAVGVSYEQYF
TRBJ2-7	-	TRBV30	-	TGTGCCTGGAGTGTAAGTGGTGGCCCCGCCGAGCAGTACTTC	CAWSVSGGPAEQYF
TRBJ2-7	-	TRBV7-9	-	TGTGCCAGCAGCCTAAGGGGGGCTAATCCCTACGAGCAGTACTTC	CASSLRGANPYEQYF
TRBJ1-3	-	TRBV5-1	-	TGCGCCAGCAGCTTGTCTACAGGAACTCTCTCTGGAAACACCATATATTTT	CASSLSTGTLSGNTIYF
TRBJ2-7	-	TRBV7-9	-	TGTGCCAGCGCACAGAACCCCTACGAGCAGTACTTC	CASAQNPYEQYF